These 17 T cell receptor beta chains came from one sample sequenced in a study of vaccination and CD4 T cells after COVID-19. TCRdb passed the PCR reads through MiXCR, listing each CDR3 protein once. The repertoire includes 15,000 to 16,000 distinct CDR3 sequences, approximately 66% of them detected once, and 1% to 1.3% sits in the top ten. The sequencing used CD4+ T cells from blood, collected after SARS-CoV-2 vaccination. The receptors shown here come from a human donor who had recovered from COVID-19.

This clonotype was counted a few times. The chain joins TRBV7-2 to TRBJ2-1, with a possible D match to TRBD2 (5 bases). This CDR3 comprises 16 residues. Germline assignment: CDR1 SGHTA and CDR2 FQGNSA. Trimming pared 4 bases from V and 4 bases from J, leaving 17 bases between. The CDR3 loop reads CASSSRVLAEYNEQFF. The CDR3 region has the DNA TGTGCCAGCAGCTCAAGGGTTCTAGCCGAATACAATGAGCAGTTCTTC.

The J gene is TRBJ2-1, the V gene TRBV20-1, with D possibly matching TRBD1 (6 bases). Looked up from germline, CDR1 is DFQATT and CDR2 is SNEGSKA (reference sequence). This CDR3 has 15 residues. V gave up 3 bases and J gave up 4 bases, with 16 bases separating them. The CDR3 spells CSASPPERGYNEQFF. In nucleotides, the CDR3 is TGCAGTGCTAGCCCCCCCGAGAGGGGGTACAATGAGCAGTTCTTC.

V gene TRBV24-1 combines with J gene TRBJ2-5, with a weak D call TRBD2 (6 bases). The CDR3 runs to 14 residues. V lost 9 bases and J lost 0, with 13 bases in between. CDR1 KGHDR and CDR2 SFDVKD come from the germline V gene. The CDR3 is CATAAGGNQETQYF. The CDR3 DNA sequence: TGTGCCACCGCGGCTGGCGGGAACCAAGAGACCCAGTACTTC.

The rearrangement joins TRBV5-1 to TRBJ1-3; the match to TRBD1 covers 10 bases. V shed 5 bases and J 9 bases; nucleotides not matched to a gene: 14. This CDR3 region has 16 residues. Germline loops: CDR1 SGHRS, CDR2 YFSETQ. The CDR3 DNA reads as TGCGCCAGCAGTTCCGGGACAGGGGCCCGTCGGAGCACCATATATTTT. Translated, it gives CASSSGTGARRSTIYF. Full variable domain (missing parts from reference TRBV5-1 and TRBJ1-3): KAGVTQTPRYLIKTRGQQVTLSCSPISGHRSVSWYQQTPGQGLQFLFEYFSETQRNKGNFPGRFSGRQFSNSRSEMNVSTLELGDSALYLCASSSGTGARRSTIYFGEGSWLTVV.

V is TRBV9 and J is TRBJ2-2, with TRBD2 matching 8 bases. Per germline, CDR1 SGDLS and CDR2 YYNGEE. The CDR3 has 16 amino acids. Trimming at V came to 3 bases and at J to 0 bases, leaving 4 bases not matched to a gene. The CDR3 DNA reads TGTGCCAGCAGCGATGTAGCGGGATCGAACACCGGGGAGCTGTTTTTT. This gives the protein CASSDVAGSNTGELFF.

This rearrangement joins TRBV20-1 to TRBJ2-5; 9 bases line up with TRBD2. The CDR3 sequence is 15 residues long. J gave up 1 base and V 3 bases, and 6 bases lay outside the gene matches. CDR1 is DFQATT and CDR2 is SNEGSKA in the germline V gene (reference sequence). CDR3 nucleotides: TGCAGTGCTAGCGATAGCGGGAGTAGCCAAGAGACCCAGTACTTC. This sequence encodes CSASDSGSSQETQYF.

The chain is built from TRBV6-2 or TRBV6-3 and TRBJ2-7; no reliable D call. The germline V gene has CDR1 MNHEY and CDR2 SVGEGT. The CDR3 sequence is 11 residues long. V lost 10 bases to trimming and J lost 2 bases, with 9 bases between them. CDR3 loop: CATTRAYEQYF. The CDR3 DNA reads TGTGCCACCACCCGAGCCTACGAGCAGTACTTC.

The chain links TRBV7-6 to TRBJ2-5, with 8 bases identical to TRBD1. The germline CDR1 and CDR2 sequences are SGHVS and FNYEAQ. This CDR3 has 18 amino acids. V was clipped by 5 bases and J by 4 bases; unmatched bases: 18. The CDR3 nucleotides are TGTGCCAGCAGCCCCCGCGTCATAGGACAGGGAACTATAGAGACCCAGTACTTC. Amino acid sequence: CASSPRVIGQGTIETQYF.

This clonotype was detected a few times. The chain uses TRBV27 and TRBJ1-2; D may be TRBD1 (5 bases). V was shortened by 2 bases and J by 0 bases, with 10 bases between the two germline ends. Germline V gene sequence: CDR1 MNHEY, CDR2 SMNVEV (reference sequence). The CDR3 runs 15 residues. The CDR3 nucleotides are TGTGCCAGCAGTTTAAGACAGCCATCTAACTATGGCTACACCTTC. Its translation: CASSLRQPSNYGYTF.

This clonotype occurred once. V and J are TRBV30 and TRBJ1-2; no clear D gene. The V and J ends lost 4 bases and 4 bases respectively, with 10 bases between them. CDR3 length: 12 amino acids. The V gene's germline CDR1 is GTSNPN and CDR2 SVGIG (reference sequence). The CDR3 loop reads CAWKMGGYGYTF. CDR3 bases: TGTGCCTGGAAAATGGGAGGCTATGGCTACACCTTC.

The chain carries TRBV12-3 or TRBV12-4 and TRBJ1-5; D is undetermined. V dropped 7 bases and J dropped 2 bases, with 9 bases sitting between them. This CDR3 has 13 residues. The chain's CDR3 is CASTIRGNQPQHF. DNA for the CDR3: TGTGCCAGCACCATACGGGGCAATCAGCCCCAGCATTTT.

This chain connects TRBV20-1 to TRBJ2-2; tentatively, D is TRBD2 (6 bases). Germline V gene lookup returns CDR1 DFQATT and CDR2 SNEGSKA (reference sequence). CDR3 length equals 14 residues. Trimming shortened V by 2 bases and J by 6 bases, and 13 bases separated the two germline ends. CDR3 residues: CSARPRLVSGELFF. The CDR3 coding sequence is TGCAGTGCTAGACCCAGACTAGTATCCGGGGAGCTGTTTTTT.

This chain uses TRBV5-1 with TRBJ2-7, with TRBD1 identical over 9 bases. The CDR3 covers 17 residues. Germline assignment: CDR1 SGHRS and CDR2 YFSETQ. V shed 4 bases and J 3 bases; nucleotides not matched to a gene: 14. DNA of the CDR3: TGCGCCAGCAGCCCGGGTGGGGGACAGGGTATATTCTACGAGCAGTACTTC. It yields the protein CASSPGGGQGIFYEQYF.

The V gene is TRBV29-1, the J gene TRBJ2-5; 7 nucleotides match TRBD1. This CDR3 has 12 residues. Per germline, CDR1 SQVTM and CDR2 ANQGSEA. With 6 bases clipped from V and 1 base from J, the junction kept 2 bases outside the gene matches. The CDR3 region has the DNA TGCAGCGTGACAGGGTCCCAAGAGACCCAGTACTTC. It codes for CSVTGSQETQYF.

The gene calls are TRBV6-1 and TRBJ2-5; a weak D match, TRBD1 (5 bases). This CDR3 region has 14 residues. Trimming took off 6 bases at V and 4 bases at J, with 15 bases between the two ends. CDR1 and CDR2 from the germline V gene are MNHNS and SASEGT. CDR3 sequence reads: CASRSHDRGETQYF. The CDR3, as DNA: TGTGCCAGCAGGTCACATGACAGAGGAGAGACCCAGTACTTC.

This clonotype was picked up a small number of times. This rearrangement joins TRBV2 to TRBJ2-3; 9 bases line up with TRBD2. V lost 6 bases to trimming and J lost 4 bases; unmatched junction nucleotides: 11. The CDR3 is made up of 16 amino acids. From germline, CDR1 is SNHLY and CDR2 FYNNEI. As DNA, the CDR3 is TGTGCCAGCAGCGTACGGGGGACTAGCAATGCAGATACGCAGTATTTT. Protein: CASSVRGTSNADTQYF.

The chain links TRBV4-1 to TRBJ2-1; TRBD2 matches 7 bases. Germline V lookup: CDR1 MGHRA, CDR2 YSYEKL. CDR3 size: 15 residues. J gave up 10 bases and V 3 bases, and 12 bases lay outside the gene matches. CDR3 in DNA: TGCGCCAGCAGCCAGCAAAGACTAGCCGGAAGGGAGCAGTTCTTC. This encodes CASSQQRLAGREQFF.